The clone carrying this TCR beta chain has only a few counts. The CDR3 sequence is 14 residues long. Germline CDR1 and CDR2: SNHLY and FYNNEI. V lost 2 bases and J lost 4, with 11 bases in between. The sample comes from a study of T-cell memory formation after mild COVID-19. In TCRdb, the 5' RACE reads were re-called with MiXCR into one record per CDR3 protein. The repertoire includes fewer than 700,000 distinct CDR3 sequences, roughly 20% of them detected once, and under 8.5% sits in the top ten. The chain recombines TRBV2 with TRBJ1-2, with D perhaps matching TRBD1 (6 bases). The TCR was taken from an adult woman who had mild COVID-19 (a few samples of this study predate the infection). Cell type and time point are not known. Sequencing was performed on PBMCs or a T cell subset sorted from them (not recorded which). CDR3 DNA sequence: TGTGCCAGCAGTGAATCACAAGGGGGCTATGGCTACACCTTC. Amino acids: CASSESQGGYGYTF.